These 30 T cell receptor beta chains share one sample of origin, sequenced in a study of immune evolution from preneoplasia to lung adenocarcinoma (dated by TCRdb to about 2021). Library creation used the immunoSEQ multiplex PCR assay. Entries here come from immuneACCESS through TCRdb and include only in-frame sequences with V and J called. Some clones fail to appear in such tables; in the studies checked, an unresolved V gene covers under half of the shortfall, and the cause of the remainder is unknown. A total of 3,500 to 5,000 clones appear in this sample, around 74% of them only once. Of the sample, about 30% is held by the ten largest clones. Sequenced material: FFPE invasive lung adenocarcinoma tissue. What this sample's cell subset or site label stands for: frankly invasive lung adenocarcinoma (ADC). These receptors came from a person aged 40 to 65 with lung adenocarcinoma. Some clones in this sample may be carry-over from other donors' samples.

In its sample, this clone was seen a few times. The genes are TRBV5-8 and TRBJ2-5; tentatively, D is TRBD1 or TRBD2 (5 bases each). This CDR3 has 20 amino acids. Between the trimmed V and J ends, which lost 4 bases and 1 base, there was a span of 29 bases. Germline V gene sequence: CDR1 SGHTS, CDR2 YDEGEE. DNA for the CDR3: TGTGCCAGCAGCGCTGGGACCAGGGCTAAAGTAATAGTAAGCCAAGAGACCCAGTACTTC. Translation: CASSAGTRAKVIVSQETQYF.

This chain links TRBV5-1 with TRBJ1-6, with TRBD1 as a possible D gene (5 bases). Per the germline V gene, CDR1 is SGHRS and CDR2 is YFSETQ. With 1 base removed from V and 10 bases from J, the gap between germline ends came to 12 bases. The CDR3 contains 14 residues. This CDR3 reads CASSLIGEGSPLHF. CDR3 in DNA: TGCGCCAGCAGCTTGATAGGGGAAGGCTCACCCCTCCACTTT.

This sequence joins TRBV7-9 and TRBJ2-1; 14 bases align to TRBD2. The CDR3 spans 17 residues. Germline V CDR1 and CDR2: SEHNR, FQNEAQ (reference sequence). The V and J ends lost 8 bases and 9 bases, in that order; junction bases with no gene match: 15. CDR3 in amino acids: CASPSRGTSGRISEQFF. CDR3 coding DNA: TGTGCCAGCCCCAGTCGCGGGACTAGCGGGAGAATAAGTGAGCAGTTCTTC.

V usage is TRBV19 and J usage is TRBJ2-7; the D gene is possibly TRBD1 (6 bases). Between the trimmed V and J ends, which lost 3 bases and 4 bases, there was a span of 19 bases. In germline, CDR1 is LNHDA, CDR2 SQIVND (reference sequence). The CDR3 runs 16 residues. CDR3 in amino acids: CASSITRLGQRYEQYF. The CDR3 nucleotides are TGTGCCAGTAGTATTACGCGGCTAGGACAGCGGTACGAGCAGTACTTC.

The CDR3 loop reads CASKGQGGTQYF. For the CDR3, the DNA is TGTGCCAGTAAGGGGCAGGGGGGGACCCAGTACTTC. The V and J genes are TRBV19 and TRBJ2-5; a possible D gene is TRBD1 (7 bases). The V end was cut by 7 bases, the J end by 7 bases, with 13 bases between. CDR3 length: 12 amino acids. Germline lookup yields CDR1 LNHDA and CDR2 SQIVND (reference sequence).

The genes are TRBV29-1 and TRBJ2-3; D not certain. Trimming shortened V by 6 bases and J by 2 bases, and 6 bases separated the two germline ends. The germline V gene has CDR1 SQVTM and CDR2 ANQGSEA. CDR3 length: 11 amino acids. The CDR3 DNA is TGCAGCGTCGAAAACACAGATACGCAGTATTTT. Translating it yields CSVENTDTQYF.

The CDR3 DNA reads TGTGCTAGTGGTTTGTCAGAAAACTATGGCTACACCTTC. It yields the protein CASGLSENYGYTF. J is TRBJ1-2 and V is TRBV12-5; D is unclear. Germline CDR1 is LGHNT and CDR2 is FRNRAP. Trimming took 2 bases from V and 2 from J, leaving 6 bases between them. This CDR3 has 13 amino acids.

The chain combines TRBV6-6 with TRBJ1-1; no reliable D call. The CDR3 covers 11 residues. V was cut by 2 bases and J by 6 bases, with 4 bases left in between. CDR1 is MNHNY, CDR2 SVGAGI, per germline (reference sequence). This chain's CDR3 is CASSYPAEAFF. As DNA, the CDR3 is TGTGCCAGCAGTTACCCGGCTGAAGCTTTCTTT.

The rearrangement links TRBV5-1 to TRBJ2-3; D is perhaps TRBD1 (6 bases). CDR1 SGHRS and CDR2 YFSETQ come from the germline V gene. Trimming removed 7 bases at V and 2 bases at J, with 17 bases between. The CDR3 has 15 residues. This chain's CDR3 is CASSPVTGPTDTQYF. CDR3 nucleotide sequence: TGCGCCAGCTCCCCCGTCACAGGGCCCACAGATACGCAGTATTTT.

V usage is TRBV27 and J usage is TRBJ2-5, with TRBD2 matching 15 bases. V was clipped by 5 bases and J by 5 bases; unmatched bases: 12. CDR3 length: 18 residues. From germline, CDR1 is MNHEY and CDR2 SMNVEV (reference sequence). The CDR3 DNA reads TGTGCCAGCAGTATGGGACTAGCGGGAGGCAAAGATAGGGAGACCCAGTACTTC. As protein: CASSMGLAGGKDRETQYF.

The chain is built from TRBV27 and TRBJ2-1; D is undetermined. V was shortened by 5 bases and J by 4 bases, with 12 bases between the two germline ends. CDR1 is MNHEY and CDR2 is SMNVEV in the germline V gene (reference sequence). The CDR3 length is 14 residues. The CDR3 bases are TGTGCCAGCAGTGGACCTCTGACTTACAATGAGCAGTTCTTC. It yields the protein CASSGPLTYNEQFF.

The rearrangement uses TRBV2 and TRBJ2-2; 12 bases line up with TRBD1. Germline values: CDR1 SNHLY, CDR2 FYNNEI. V lost 8 bases to trimming and J lost 2 bases; unmatched junction nucleotides: 9. The CDR3 contains 17 residues. The CDR3 protein is CASRGTGGAFNTGELFF. CDR3 sequence (DNA): TGTGCCAGCCGAGGGACAGGGGGCGCTTTTAACACCGGGGAGCTGTTTTTT.

The chain joins TRBV19 to TRBJ2-3; 9 nucleotides line up with TRBD2. Germline loops: CDR1 LNHDA, CDR2 SQIVND (reference sequence). The CDR3 runs to 14 residues. V shed 6 bases and J 0 bases; nucleotides not matched to a gene: 1. CDR3 coding DNA: TGTGCCAGTAGCACTAGCGGGAGCACAGATACGCAGTATTTT. As protein: CASSTSGSTDTQYF.

The genes are TRBV7-2 and TRBJ2-7, with TRBD1 as a possible D gene (6 bases). V was cut by 5 bases and J by 2 bases, with 13 bases left in between. The CDR3 has 14 residues. The germline gives CDR1 SGHTA, CDR2 FQGNSA. DNA for the CDR3: TGTGCCAGCAGCCGACAGGTTGGCGCCTACGAGCAGTACTTC. Translated, it gives CASSRQVGAYEQYF.

The rearrangement joins TRBV6-5 to TRBJ2-7, with 8 bases aligning to TRBD1. This CDR3 has 13 amino acids. Germline CDR1 is MNHEY and CDR2 is SVGAGI. V lost 5 bases and J lost 4; bases outside the gene matches: 4. CDR3 loop: CASSAGGRYEQYF. The CDR3 region has the DNA TGTGCCAGCAGTGCAGGGGGCAGGTACGAGCAGTACTTC.

CDR3 sequence reads: CASSRSGGGGETQYF. The CDR3 DNA reads as TGCGCCAGCAGCCGGTCCGGTGGGGGAGGGGAGACCCAGTACTTC. The rearrangement links TRBV5-1 to TRBJ2-5; TRBD2 matches at 7 bases. CDR1 and CDR2 (germline): SGHRS, YFSETQ. Losses at the gene ends were 4 bases for V and 5 bases for J; bases not matched to a gene: 11. This CDR3 is built from 15 residues.

This sequence joins TRBV7-8 and TRBJ2-7, with D possibly being TRBD2 (5 bases). The CDR3 length is 15 residues. V was trimmed by 1 base and J by 1 base, leaving 11 bases between them. Germline V gene lookup returns CDR1 SGHVS and CDR2 FQNEAQ. The CDR3 protein is CASSLGLARSYEQYF. CDR3 nucleotides: TGTGCCAGCAGCTTAGGCCTAGCTCGATCCTACGAGCAGTACTTC.

There are a few counts of this clone. The V gene is TRBV6-5, the J gene TRBJ2-3; D unclear. CDR3 length: 14 residues. Germline V lookup: CDR1 MNHEY, CDR2 SVGAGI. Trimming pared 10 bases from V and 3 bases from J, leaving 17 bases between. CDR3 in DNA: TGTGCCACTCTAAAGACTCAAGGAACAGATACGCAGTATTTT. Translation: CATLKTQGTDTQYF.

The gene calls are TRBV28 and TRBJ2-3; 7 bases align to TRBD1. CDR1 is MDHEN and CDR2 is SYDVKM in the germline V gene. Trimming took 9 bases from V and 2 from J; bases not matched to a gene: 23. The CDR3 is 19 residues long. CDR3 in amino acids: CARPVKETEGAGSTDTQYF. CDR3 coding DNA: TGTGCCAGACCAGTTAAGGAAACCGAGGGGGCAGGGTCCACAGATACGCAGTATTTT.

Comment on this clone: This same CDR3 is encoded by further DNA sequences in the sample. The chain is built from TRBV5-1 and TRBJ1-6; D remains ambiguous. CDR3 length: 12 residues. Trimming removed 3 bases from V and 6 bases from J, with 4 bases in between. The V gene's germline CDR1 is SGHRS and CDR2 YFSETQ. The CDR3 loop reads CASSSGNSPLHF. CDR3 nucleotide sequence: TGCGCCAGCAGCTCGGGTAATTCACCCCTCCACTTT. Looking up the rest from reference TRBV5-1 and TRBJ1-6 gives the full variable domain: KAGVTQTPRYLIKTRGQQVTLSCSPISGHRSVSWYQQTPGQGLQFLFEYFSETQRNKGNFPGRFSGRQFSNSRSEMNVSTLELGDSALYLCASSSGNSPLHFGNGTRLTVT.

V and J are TRBV29-1 and TRBJ1-1; no clear D. Germline-derived CDR1 and CDR2 are SQVTM and ANQGSEA. This CDR3 has 10 residues. V was pared by 8 bases and J by 2 bases, with 6 bases between. As DNA, the CDR3 is TGCAGCTCACCTAACACTGAAGCTTTCTTT. This encodes CSSPNTEAFF.

The chain uses TRBV5-1 and TRBJ1-2; D is perhaps TRBD1 (5 bases). V was pared by 4 bases and J by 8 bases, with 18 bases between. The CDR3 covers 14 residues. Germline loops: CDR1 SGHRS, CDR2 YFSETQ. The CDR3 nucleotides read TGCGCCAGCAGCCCTCAGGGAGAAGGTCGAGGCTACACCTTC. As protein: CASSPQGEGRGYTF. The full variable domain, with the rest looked up from reference TRBV5-1 and TRBJ1-2, is KAGVTQTPRYLIKTRGQQVTLSCSPISGHRSVSWYQQTPGQGLQFLFEYFSETQRNKGNFPGRFSGRQFSNSRSEMNVSTLELGDSALYLCASSPQGEGRGYTFGSGTRLTVV.

This chain uses TRBV7-9 with TRBJ2-5; D is perhaps TRBD1 (6 bases). The CDR3 sequence is 15 residues long. The V end lost 4 bases, the J end lost 2 bases, and 14 bases lay between the germline ends. Germline CDR1 SEHNR, CDR2 FQNEAQ (reference sequence). The CDR3: CASSSVTGQQETQYF. The CDR3 DNA reads as TGTGCCAGCAGCTCCGTTACGGGACAACAAGAGACCCAGTACTTC.

This clone was picked up a small number of times. This sequence joins TRBV28 and TRBJ2-7; TRBD2 matches 12 bases. The CDR3 has 13 amino acids. Trimming at V came to 6 bases and at J to 7 bases, leaving 4 bases not matched to a gene. Germline V CDR1 and CDR2: MDHEN, SYDVKM. CDR3 protein: CASRTSGGKEQYF. The CDR3 DNA reads as TGTGCCAGCAGGACTAGCGGGGGTAAAGAGCAGTACTTC.

This clone is labeled large. The chain employs TRBV7-6 and TRBJ2-1; D might be TRBD1 or TRBD2, each matching 5 bases. V lost 2 bases, J lost 8 bases, and 19 bases lay in between. CDR1 and CDR2 (germline): SGHVS, FNYEAQ. This CDR3 has 16 amino acids. Here the CDR3 reads CASSLWGTETEDEQFF. The CDR3 nucleotides read TGTGCCAGCAGCTTATGGGGGACGGAGACCGAGGATGAGCAGTTCTTC.

This chain connects TRBV30 to TRBJ2-4; 8 nucleotides match TRBD1. Per the germline V gene, CDR1 is GTSNPN and CDR2 is SVGIG (reference sequence). The CDR3 extends over 13 amino acids. V lost 2 bases to trimming and J lost 7 bases; unmatched junction nucleotides: 4. The CDR3 region is CAWSRTGQNIQYF. The CDR3 nucleotides read TGTGCCTGGAGTCGGACAGGGCAGAACATTCAGTACTTC.

The chain employs TRBV2 and TRBJ2-4, with D unresolved. The CDR3 runs 14 residues. The germline V and J ends were trimmed by 3 bases and 0 bases, with 6 bases remaining between them. Germline values: CDR1 SNHLY, CDR2 FYNNEI. The CDR3 loop reads CASSDPLAKNIQYF. CDR3 sequence (DNA): TGTGCCAGCAGTGATCCCTTAGCCAAAAACATTCAGTACTTC.

The CDR3 loop reads CASSLTGTPIRNEQFF. DNA for the CDR3: TGCGCCAGCAGCTTGACCGGGACACCCATAAGGAATGAGCAGTTCTTC. The chain joins TRBV5-1 to TRBJ2-1, with D possibly matching TRBD1 (6 bases). Between the trimmed V and J ends, which lost 1 base and 7 bases, there was a span of 18 bases. This CDR3 is built from 16 residues. Germline CDR1 reads SGHRS; CDR2 reads YFSETQ.

This chain uses TRBV6-1 with TRBJ1-4; the D gene is possibly TRBD1 (5 bases). The V gene lost 5 bases and the J gene lost 2 bases, with 12 bases spanning the gap. CDR1 and CDR2 from the germline V gene are MNHNS and SASEGT. There are 15 residues in the CDR3. This CDR3 is CASSPQGGTNEKLFF. The DNA of the CDR3 is TGTGCCAGCAGTCCCCAGGGTGGGACTAATGAAAAACTGTTTTTT.

This clone was observed a single time. The V and J genes are TRBV30 and TRBJ2-7; 12 bases line up with TRBD1. The germline V gene has CDR1 GTSNPN and CDR2 SVGIG (reference sequence). After removal of 1 base from V and 5 bases from J, the junction contained 6 bases not matched to a gene. The CDR3 runs 15 residues. CDR3 DNA sequence: TGTGCCTGGAGTGAAGGGACAGGGGGCGTTGACGAGCAGTACTTC. It yields the protein CAWSEGTGGVDEQYF.